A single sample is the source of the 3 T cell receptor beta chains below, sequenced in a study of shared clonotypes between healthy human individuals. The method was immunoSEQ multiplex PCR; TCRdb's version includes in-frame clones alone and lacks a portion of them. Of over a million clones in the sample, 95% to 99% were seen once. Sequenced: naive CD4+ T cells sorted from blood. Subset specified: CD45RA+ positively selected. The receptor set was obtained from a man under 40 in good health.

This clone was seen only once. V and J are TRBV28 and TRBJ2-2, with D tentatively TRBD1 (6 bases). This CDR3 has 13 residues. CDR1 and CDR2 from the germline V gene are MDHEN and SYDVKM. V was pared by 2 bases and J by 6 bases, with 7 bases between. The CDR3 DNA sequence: TGTGCCAGCAGTTTAGGGACATCCGGGGAGCTGTTTTTT. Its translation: CASSLGTSGELFF.

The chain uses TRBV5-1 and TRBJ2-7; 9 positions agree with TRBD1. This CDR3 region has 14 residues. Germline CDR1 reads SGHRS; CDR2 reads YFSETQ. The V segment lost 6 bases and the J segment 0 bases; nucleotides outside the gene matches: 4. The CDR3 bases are TGCGCCAGCACCACGACAGGGGGCTCCTACGAGCAGTACTTC. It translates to CASTTTGGSYEQYF.

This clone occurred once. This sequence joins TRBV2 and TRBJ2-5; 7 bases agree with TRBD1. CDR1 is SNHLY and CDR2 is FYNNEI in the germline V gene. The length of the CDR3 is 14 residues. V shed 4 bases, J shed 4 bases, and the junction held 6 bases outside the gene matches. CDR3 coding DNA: TGTGCCAGCAGTGGAACAGGGGTGACAGAGACCCAGTACTTC. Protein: CASSGTGVTETQYF.